This T cell receptor beta chain was documented in a study of identical twins. Notes on the study in general: Within monozygotic twins, out-of-frame TCR alpha sharing was underestimated by the models. Clonotypes of the beta chain that were abundant in cord blood carried fewer insertions (memory repertoires showed none). One should note that invariant MAIT and iNKT cells could partly confound zero-insertion analyses.

The CDR3 runs 17 residues. Trimming removed 3 bases from V and 5 bases from J, with 22 bases in between. TCRdb analysed the 5' RACE reads with MiXCR anew, one entry per CDR3 protein. The sample lists about 890,000 distinct CDR3 sequences; approximately 13% were seen once. This clonotype was counted ten times or more. Its target is unknown. These data were also filed under a second study, of yellow fever vaccine responses in identical twins. From that study: Twins' vaccine T cell responses reportedly seemed partly convergent and partly personalized.

The chain links TRBV12-3 or TRBV12-4 to TRBJ1-2; TRBD1 might be the D (5 bases). This clonotype originated in a woman under 30 in good health. Material for sequencing was PBMCs. In DNA, the CDR3 is TGTGCCAGCAGTTTCGATGACCCTCGGACAATGCGGTATGGCTACACCTTC. Its protein product is CASSFDDPRTMRYGYTF.